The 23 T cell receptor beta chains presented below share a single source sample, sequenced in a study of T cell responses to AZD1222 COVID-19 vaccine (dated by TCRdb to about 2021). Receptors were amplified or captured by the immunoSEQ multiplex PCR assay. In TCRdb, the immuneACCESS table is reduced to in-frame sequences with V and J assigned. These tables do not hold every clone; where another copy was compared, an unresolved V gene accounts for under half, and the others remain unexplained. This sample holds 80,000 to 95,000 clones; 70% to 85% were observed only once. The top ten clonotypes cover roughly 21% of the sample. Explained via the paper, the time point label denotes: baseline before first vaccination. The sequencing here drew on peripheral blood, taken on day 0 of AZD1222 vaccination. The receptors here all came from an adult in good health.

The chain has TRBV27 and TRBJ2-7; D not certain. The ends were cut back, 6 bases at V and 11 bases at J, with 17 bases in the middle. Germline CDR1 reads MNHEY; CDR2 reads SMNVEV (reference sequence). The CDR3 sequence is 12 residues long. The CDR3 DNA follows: TGTGCCAGCAGACAAGGTATAGGGATTGAGTACTTC. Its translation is CASRQGIGIEYF.

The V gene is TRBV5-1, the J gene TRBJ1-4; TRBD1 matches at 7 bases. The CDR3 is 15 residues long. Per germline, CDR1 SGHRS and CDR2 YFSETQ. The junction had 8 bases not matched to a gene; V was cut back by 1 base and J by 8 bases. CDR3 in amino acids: CASSLLPGQIEKLFF. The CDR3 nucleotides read TGCGCCAGCAGCTTGCTTCCGGGACAGATCGAAAAACTGTTTTTT.

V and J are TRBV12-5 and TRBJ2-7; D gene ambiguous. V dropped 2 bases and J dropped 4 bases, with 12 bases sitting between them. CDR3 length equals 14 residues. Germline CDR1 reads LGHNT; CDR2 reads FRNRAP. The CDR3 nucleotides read TGTGCTAGTGGTTTGAGGGTCGCCCTGTACGAGCAGTACTTC. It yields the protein CASGLRVALYEQYF.

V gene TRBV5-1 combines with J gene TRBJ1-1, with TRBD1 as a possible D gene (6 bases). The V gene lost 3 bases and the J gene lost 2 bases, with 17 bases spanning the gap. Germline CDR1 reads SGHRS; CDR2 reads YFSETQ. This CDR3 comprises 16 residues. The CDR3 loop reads CASSSEPRGLNTEAFF. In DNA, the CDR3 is TGCGCCAGCAGCTCGGAACCCAGGGGCCTAAACACTGAAGCTTTCTTT.

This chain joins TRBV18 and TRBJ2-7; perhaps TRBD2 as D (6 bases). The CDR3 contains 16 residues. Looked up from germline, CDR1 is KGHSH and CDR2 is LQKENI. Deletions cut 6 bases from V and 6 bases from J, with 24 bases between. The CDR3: CASSPDSFLRTTEQYF. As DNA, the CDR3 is TGTGCCAGCTCCCCTGACTCATTCCTGAGGACTACCGAGCAGTACTTC.

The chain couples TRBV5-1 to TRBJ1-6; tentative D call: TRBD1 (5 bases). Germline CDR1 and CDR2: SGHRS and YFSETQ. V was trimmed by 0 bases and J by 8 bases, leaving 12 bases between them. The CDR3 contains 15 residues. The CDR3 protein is CASSLAGSRDSPLHF. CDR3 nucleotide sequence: TGCGCCAGCAGCTTGGCAGGGTCCAGAGATTCACCCCTCCACTTT.

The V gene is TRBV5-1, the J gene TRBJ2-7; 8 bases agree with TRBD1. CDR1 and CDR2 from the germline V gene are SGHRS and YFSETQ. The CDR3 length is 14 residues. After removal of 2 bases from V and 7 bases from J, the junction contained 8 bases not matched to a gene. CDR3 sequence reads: CASSFLDRADEQYF. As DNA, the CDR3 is TGCGCCAGCAGCTTCTTGGACAGGGCGGATGAGCAGTACTTC.

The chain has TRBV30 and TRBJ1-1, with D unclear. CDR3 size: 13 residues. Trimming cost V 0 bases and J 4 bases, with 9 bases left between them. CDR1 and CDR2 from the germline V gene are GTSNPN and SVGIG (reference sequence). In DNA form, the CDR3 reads TGTGCCTGGAGTGTAACAGATTTCACTGAAGCTTTCTTT. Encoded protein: CAWSVTDFTEAFF.

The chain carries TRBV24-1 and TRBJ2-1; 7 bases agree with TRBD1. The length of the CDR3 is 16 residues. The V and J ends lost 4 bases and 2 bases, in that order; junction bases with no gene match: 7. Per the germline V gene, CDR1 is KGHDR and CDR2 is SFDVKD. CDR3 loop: CATSDPRDRTYNEQFF. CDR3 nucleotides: TGTGCCACCAGTGACCCCCGGGACAGAACCTACAATGAGCAGTTCTTC.

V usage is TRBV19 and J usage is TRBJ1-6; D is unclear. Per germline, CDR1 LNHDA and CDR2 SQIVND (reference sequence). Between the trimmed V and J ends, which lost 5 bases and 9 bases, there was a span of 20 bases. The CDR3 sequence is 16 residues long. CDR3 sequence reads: CASSVRTAPVGSPLHF. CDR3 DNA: TGTGCCAGTAGTGTGCGAACCGCCCCGGTGGGTTCACCCCTCCACTTT. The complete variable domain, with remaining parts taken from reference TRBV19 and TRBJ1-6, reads DGGITQSPKYLFRKEGQNVTLSCEQNLNHDAMYWYRQDPGQGLRLIYYSQIVNDFQKGDIAEGYSVSREKKESFPLTVTSAQKNPTAFYLCASSVRTAPVGSPLHFGNGTRLTVT.

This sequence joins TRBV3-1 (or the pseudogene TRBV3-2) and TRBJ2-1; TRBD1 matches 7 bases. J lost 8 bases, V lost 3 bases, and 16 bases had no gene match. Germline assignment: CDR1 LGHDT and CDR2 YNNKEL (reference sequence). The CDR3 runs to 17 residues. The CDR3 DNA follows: TGTGCCAGCAGCCAGCCTACCGGGAACAGGGGAATGGATGAGCAGTTCTTC. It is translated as CASSQPTGNRGMDEQFF.

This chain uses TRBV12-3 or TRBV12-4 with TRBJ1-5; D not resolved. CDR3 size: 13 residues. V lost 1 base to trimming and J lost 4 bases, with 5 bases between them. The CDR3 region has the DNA TGTGCCAGCAGTTTAGAGAGGAATCAGCCCCAGCATTTT. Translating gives CASSLERNQPQHF.

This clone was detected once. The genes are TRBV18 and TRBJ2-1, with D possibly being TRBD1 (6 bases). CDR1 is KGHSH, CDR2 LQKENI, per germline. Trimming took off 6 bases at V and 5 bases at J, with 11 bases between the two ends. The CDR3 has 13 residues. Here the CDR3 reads CASSNRDDNEQFF. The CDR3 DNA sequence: TGTGCCAGCTCTAACAGGGACGACAATGAGCAGTTCTTC.

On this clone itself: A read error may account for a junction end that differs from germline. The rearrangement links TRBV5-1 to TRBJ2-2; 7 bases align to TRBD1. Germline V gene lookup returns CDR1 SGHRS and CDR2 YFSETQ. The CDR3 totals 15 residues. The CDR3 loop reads CASTLGTANTGELFF. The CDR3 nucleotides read TGCGCCAGCACCTTGGGGACAGCAAACACCGGGGAGCTGTTTTTT. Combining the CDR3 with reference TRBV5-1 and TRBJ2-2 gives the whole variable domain KAGVTQTPRYLIKTRGQQVTLSCSPISGHRSVSWYQQTPGQGLQFLFEYFSETQRNKGNFPGRFSGRQFSNSRSEMNVSTLELGDSALYLCASTLGTANTGELFFGEGSRLTVL.

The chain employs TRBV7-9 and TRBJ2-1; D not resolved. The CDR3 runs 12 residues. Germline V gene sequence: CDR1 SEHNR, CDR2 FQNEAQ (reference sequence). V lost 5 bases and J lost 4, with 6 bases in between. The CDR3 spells CASSQEYNEQFF. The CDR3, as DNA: TGTGCCAGCAGCCAGGAATACAATGAGCAGTTCTTC.

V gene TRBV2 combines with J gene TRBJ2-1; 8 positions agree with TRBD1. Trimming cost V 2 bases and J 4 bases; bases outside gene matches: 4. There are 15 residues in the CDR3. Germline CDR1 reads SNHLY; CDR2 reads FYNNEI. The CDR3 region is CASSEQGANYNEQFF. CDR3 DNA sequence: TGTGCCAGCAGTGAACAGGGGGCGAATTACAATGAGCAGTTCTTC.

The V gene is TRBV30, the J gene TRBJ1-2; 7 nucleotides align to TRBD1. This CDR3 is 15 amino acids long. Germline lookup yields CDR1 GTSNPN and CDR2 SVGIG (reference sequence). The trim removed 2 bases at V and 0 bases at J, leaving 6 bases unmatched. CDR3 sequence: CAWSLTGVANYGYTF. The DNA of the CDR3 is TGTGCCTGGAGTCTTACAGGGGTAGCTAACTATGGCTACACCTTC. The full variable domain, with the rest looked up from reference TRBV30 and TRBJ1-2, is SQTIHQWPATLVQPVGSPLSLECTVEGTSNPNLYWYRQAAGRGLQLLFYSVGIGQISSEVPQNLSASRPQDRQFILSSKKLLLSDSGFYLCAWSLTGVANYGYTFGSGTRLTVV.

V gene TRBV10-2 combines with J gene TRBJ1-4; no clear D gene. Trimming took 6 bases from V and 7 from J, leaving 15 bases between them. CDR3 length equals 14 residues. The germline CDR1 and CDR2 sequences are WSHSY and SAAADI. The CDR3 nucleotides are TGCGCCAGCAGCGAGGACGGAATATTTGAAAAACTGTTTTTT. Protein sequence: CASSEDGIFEKLFF.

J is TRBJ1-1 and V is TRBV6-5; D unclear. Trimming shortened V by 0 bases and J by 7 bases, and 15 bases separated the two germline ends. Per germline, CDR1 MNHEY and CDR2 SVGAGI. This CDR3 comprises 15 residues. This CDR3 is CASSYSSGMGGEAFF. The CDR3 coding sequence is TGTGCCAGCAGTTACTCGTCGGGAATGGGAGGTGAAGCTTTCTTT.

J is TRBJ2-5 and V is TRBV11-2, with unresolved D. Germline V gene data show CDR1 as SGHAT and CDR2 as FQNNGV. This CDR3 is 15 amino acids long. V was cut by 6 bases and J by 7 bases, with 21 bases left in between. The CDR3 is CASRYAGHKARTQYF. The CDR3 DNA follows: TGTGCCAGCAGATACGCCGGGCACAAGGCGAGGACCCAGTACTTC.

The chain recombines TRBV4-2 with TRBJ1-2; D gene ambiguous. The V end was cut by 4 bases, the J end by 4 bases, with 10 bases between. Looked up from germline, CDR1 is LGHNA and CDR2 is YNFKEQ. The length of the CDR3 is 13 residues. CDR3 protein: CASSPLDGYGYTF. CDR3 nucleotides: TGTGCCAGCAGCCCCTTAGACGGCTATGGCTACACCTTC.

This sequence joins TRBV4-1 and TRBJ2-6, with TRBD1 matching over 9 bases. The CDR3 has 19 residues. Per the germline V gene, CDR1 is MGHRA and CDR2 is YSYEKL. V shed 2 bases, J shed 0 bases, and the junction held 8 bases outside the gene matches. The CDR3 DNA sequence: TGCGCCAGCAGCCAAAGTTCGGACAGGGGTTTCTCTGGGGCCAACGTCCTGACTTTC. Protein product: CASSQSSDRGFSGANVLTF.

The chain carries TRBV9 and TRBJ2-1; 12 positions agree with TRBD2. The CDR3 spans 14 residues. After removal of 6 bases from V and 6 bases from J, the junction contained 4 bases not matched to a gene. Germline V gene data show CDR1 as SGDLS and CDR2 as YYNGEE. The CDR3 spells CASNRLAGVNEQFF. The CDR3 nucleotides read TGTGCCAGCAACCGACTAGCGGGAGTCAATGAGCAGTTCTTC.